A selection of T cell receptor beta chains follows, all from one sample in a study of CD8 T cells in Susac syndrome. A single record per CDR3 protein comes from TCRdb applying MiXCR to the immunoSEQ multiplex PCR reads. This sample has approximately 190,000 distinct CDR3 sequences, with roughly 94% found just once. Sequenced input: CD8+ T cells from PBMCs. Source of these receptors: a human donor with Susac syndrome. CDR3s include the opening cysteine and the closing phenylalanine or tryptophan. The D gene is left open where the match is weak. Clone size appears in some rows only: once, few, many, or a class for an expanded clone.

j_call	clone_size	v_call	d_call	cdr3_nt	cdr3_aa
TRBJ2-7	NA	TRBV9	NA	TGTGCCAGCAGCGCCGGGGACACAACCTACGAGCAGTACTTC	CASSAGDTTYEQYF
TRBJ2-1	once	TRBV4-2	TRBD2	TGTGCCAGCAGCCAAGGTCCTAGCGGGGGGCCGGAACGTTACAATGAGCAGTTCTTC	CASSQGPSGGPERYNEQFF
TRBJ2-5	NA	TRBV5-1	NA	TGCGCCAGCAGCTTGAATAACCAAGAGACCCAGTACTTC	CASSLNNQETQYF
TRBJ2-7	NA	TRBV7-9	NA	TGTGCCAGCCGCAAGACCATCCGGGACGAGCAGTACTTC	CASRKTIRDEQYF
TRBJ2-4	NA	TRBV12-3/TRBV12-4	NA	TGTGCCAGCAGTTTTAGCTTTTCTGACATTCAGTACTTC	CASSFSFSDIQYF
TRBJ1-2	NA	TRBV9	TRBD1	TGTGCCAGCAGCGCGGGACAGGGGGAAACCTTC	CASSAGQGETF
TRBJ1-2	NA	TRBV5-1	NA	TGCGCCAGCACCGCAGCCGGGGGACGGCATGGCTACACCTTC	CASTAAGGRHGYTF
TRBJ1-2	NA	TRBV13	NA	TGTGCCAGCAGCTCCGACAGCGGGCCAAACTATGGCTACACCTTC	CASSSDSGPNYGYTF
TRBJ2-7	NA	TRBV6-5	NA	TGTGCCAGCTCTAGGAGGGGCGCGGGTTTCGAGCAGTACTTC	CASSRRGAGFEQYF
TRBJ2-7	NA	TRBV20-1	NA	TGCAGTGCGAGAGACAGCCTTATCTCCGAGCAGTACTTC	CSARDSLISEQYF
TRBJ2-3	NA	TRBV15	TRBD2	TGTGCCACCAGCAGAGATCTCGGTAGCGGGGGGATTTCAGATACGCAGTATTTT	CATSRDLGSGGISDTQYF
TRBJ2-1	NA	TRBV30	NA	TGTGCCTGGCAACCTCTAGCGAATGAGCAGTTCTTC	CAWQPLANEQFF
TRBJ2-3	few	TRBV7-8	TRBD2	TGTGCCAGCAGCTTAGTAGCGGGAAGCACAGATACGCAGTATTTT	CASSLVAGSTDTQYF
TRBJ2-2	NA	TRBV20-1	NA	TGCAGTGCTCCCCAGGAGGCCGGGGAGCTGTTTTTT	CSAPQEAGELFF
TRBJ2-5	NA	TRBV10-3	NA	TGTGCCATCAGTGAGACGTGGGTCCCCAACGGGAAGGAGACCCAGTACTTC	CAISETWVPNGKETQYF
TRBJ2-5	NA	TRBV3-1	NA	TGTGCCAGCAGCCAAGAAAGAGCCGACCCACAGGGATTCCAAGAGACCCAGTACTTC	CASSQERADPQGFQETQYF
TRBJ1-2	NA	TRBV6-5	NA	TGTGCCAGCAGTTACCCACAGGCTAGAGGCTACACCTTC	CASSYPQARGYTF
TRBJ1-2	NA	TRBV29-1	NA	TGCAGCGTGGCCAGGTACTCTAACTATGGCTACACCTTC	CSVARYSNYGYTF
TRBJ1-2	NA	TRBV11-2	TRBD1	TGTGCCAGCAGCTTAGGGCAGGGGGCGAACTATGGCTACACCTTC	CASSLGQGANYGYTF
TRBJ2-1	NA	TRBV4-2	TRBD2	TGTGCCAGCAGCCAAGATTCCGGGAGGGCGAGGTTCTTC	CASSQDSGRARFF
TRBJ1-1	once	TRBV7-9	NA	TGTGCCAGCAGCTCATCCAGGGAAGCTTTCTTT	CASSSSREAFF
TRBJ2-5	NA	TRBV6-6	NA	TGTGCCAGCAGTTACCTGGGGCAAGAGACCCAGTACTTC	CASSYLGQETQYF
TRBJ2-1	NA	TRBV2	NA	TGTGCCAGCAGTGCTCGGCCTGACTTCAATGAGCAGTTCTTC	CASSARPDFNEQFF
TRBJ2-1	NA	TRBV4-1	TRBD1	TGCGCCAGCAGCCACCTCCGGGACAGCTCCTACAATGAGCAGTTCTTC	CASSHLRDSSYNEQFF
TRBJ2-1	NA	TRBV20-1	TRBD2	TGCAGTGCTAGCCCCGGGGGGGGGCCATACAATGAGCAGTTCTTC	CSASPGGGPYNEQFF
TRBJ2-3	NA	TRBV3-1	NA	TGTGCCAGCAGCCAAGATATCGCAGATACGCAGTATTTT	CASSQDIADTQYF
TRBJ2-1	NA	TRBV14	NA	TGTGCCAGCAGCCAAGTTCGGGTCGGCTCCTACAATGAGCAGTTCTTC	CASSQVRVGSYNEQFF
TRBJ2-3	NA	TRBV29-1	NA	TGCAGCGTTGCTAGCGCAAACACAGATACGCAGTATTTT	CSVASANTDTQYF
TRBJ1-1	once	TRBV6-5	NA	TGTGCCAGCAGTTACTCCTCCGGGACTGCTTTCTTT	CASSYSSGTAFF
TRBJ2-5	NA	TRBV3-1	TRBD2	TGTGCCAGCAGCCCTGGACTAGCGGGCGCCGAGACCCAGTACTTC	CASSPGLAGAETQYF
TRBJ1-1	few	TRBV10-3	TRBD1	TGTGCCATCAGCGCCGGGACAGGGGAGGCTTTCTTT	CAISAGTGEAFF
TRBJ2-3	NA	TRBV20-1	NA	TGCAGTGCTAGCGCGGGGATTACAGATACGCAGTATTTT	CSASAGITDTQYF
TRBJ1-1	NA	TRBV20-1	NA	TGCAGTGCTAGAGAGGTGGTCGCACCGAACACTGAAGCTTTCTTT	CSAREVVAPNTEAFF
TRBJ2-7	NA	TRBV4-1	NA	TGCGCCAGCAGCCAACCTCTAGCGATAAGCTCCTACGAGCAGTACTTC	CASSQPLAISSYEQYF
TRBJ2-7	NA	TRBV9	TRBD2	TGTGCCAGCAGCGTAGCTGGGGTAGCGGGAGACGAGCAGTACTTC	CASSVAGVAGDEQYF
TRBJ1-6	once	TRBV27	NA	TGTGCCAGCAGTTTAGAAGTCCCTATGTCACCCCTCCACTTT	CASSLEVPMSPLHF
TRBJ2-3	once	TRBV5-1	NA	TGCGCCAGCAGCTTGGAGTCGGGCCTCACAGATACGCAGTATTTT	CASSLESGLTDTQYF
TRBJ2-7	NA	TRBV4-1	TRBD1	TGCGCCAGCAGCCTGATAGACAGGGGGGCTTACGAGCAGTACTTC	CASSLIDRGAYEQYF
TRBJ2-1	NA	TRBV27	TRBD1	TGTGCCAGCACTCGGGACAGGGAATCAGTCGCCTACAATGAGCAGTTCTTC	CASTRDRESVAYNEQFF
TRBJ1-5	NA	TRBV29-1	NA	TGCAGCGTCGTCCTGGGGGTGAATCAGCCCCAGCATTTT	CSVVLGVNQPQHF
TRBJ2-7	NA	TRBV13	NA	TGTGCCAGCAGCAAGAAAAACTCGGAAAGACCCTACGAGCAGTACTTC	CASSKKNSERPYEQYF
TRBJ1-2	NA	TRBV12-3/TRBV12-4	TRBD1	TGTGCCAGCAGTCCATCCGGGACAGGGGATGGCTACACCTTC	CASSPSGTGDGYTF
TRBJ2-3	once	TRBV21-1	NA	TGTGCCCGGGACAGCCTTCAAGATACGCAGTATTTT	CARDSLQDTQYF
TRBJ1-5	NA	TRBV30	NA	TGTGCCTGGAGTGTGGGCAGACCCAATCAGCCCCAGCATTTT	CAWSVGRPNQPQHF
TRBJ2-5	NA	TRBV30	NA	TGTGCCTGGAGTGTAACAGGAGAGACCCAGTACTTC	CAWSVTGETQYF
TRBJ1-1	NA	TRBV7-9	NA	TGTGCCAGCAGCTATAAACAGGGCGGGGCCGAAGCTTTCTTT	CASSYKQGGAEAFF
TRBJ2-7	NA	TRBV6-5	TRBD2	TGTGCCAGCTCGGGAGGCGCGGGAGCCCTACTGGAGCAGTACTTC	CASSGGAGALLEQYF
TRBJ2-7	NA	TRBV27	NA	TGTGCCAGCAGTTTCGCAGGGTCCTACGAGCAGTACTTC	CASSFAGSYEQYF
TRBJ2-5	NA	TRBV19	TRBD2	TGTGCCAGTAGTTCCTCATCGACTAGCAGAGAGACCCAGTACTTC	CASSSSSTSRETQYF
TRBJ2-7	NA	TRBV4-1	TRBD2	TGCGCCAGCAGCCAAGTGGATAGCGGGAGCTACGAGCAGTACTTC	CASSQVDSGSYEQYF